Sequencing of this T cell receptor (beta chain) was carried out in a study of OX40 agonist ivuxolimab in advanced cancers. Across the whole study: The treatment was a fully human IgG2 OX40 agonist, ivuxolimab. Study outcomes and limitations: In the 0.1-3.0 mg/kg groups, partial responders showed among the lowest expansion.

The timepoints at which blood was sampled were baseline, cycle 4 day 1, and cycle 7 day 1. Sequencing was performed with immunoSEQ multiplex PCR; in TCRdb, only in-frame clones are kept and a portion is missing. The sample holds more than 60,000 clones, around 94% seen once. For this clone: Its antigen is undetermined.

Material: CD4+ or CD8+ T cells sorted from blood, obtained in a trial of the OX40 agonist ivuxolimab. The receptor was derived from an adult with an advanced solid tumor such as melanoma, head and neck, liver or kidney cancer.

CDR3 in DNA: TGTGCCAGCAGCCAAGGGACTAGCGGGGGGGCCTTGGAGACCCAGTACTTC. Amino acid sequence: CASSQGTSGGALETQYF. This chain uses TRBV7-2 with TRBJ2-5; 16 positions agree with TRBD2. With V trimmed by 5 bases and J by 5 bases, 8 bases remained unmatched. The CDR3 loop spans 17 amino acids. Germline values: CDR1 SGHTA, CDR2 FQGNSA.